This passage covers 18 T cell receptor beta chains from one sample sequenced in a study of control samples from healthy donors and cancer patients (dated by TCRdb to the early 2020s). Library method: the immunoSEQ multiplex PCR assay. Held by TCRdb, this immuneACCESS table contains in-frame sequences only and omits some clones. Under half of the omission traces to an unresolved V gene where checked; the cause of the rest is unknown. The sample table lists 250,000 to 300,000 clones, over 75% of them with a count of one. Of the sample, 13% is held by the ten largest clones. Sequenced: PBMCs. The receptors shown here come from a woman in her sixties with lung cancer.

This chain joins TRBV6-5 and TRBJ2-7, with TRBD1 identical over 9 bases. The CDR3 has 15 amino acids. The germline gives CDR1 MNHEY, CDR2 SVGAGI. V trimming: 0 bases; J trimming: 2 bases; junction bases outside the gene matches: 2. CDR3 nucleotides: TGTGCCAGCAGTTACTCTGGACAGGGGACCTACGAGCAGTACTTC. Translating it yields CASSYSGQGTYEQYF.

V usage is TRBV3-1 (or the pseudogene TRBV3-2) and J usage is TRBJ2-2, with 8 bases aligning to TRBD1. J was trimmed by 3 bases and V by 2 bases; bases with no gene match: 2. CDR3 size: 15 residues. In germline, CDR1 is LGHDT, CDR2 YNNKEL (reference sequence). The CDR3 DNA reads TGTGCCAGCAGCCAAACGGGACAGGACACCGGGGAGCTGTTTTTT. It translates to CASSQTGQDTGELFF.

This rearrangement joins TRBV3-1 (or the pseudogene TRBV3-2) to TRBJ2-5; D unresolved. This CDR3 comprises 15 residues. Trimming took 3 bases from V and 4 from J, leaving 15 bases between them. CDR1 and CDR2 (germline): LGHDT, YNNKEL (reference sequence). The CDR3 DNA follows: TGTGCCAGCAGCCAGGCGGACCTCGCAGTAGAGACCCAGTACTTC. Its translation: CASSQADLAVETQYF.

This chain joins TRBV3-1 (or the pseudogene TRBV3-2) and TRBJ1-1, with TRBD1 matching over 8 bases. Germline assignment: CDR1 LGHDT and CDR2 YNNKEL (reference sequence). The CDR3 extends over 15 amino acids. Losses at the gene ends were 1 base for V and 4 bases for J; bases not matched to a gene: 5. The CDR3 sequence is CASSQGQGAGTEAFF. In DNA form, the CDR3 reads TGTGCCAGCAGCCAAGGTCAGGGGGCCGGCACTGAAGCTTTCTTT.

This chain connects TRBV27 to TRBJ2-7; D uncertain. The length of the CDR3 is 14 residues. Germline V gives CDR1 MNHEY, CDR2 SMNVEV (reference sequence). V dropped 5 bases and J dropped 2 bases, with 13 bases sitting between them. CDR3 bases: TGTGCCAGCAGTCCCCGCGGCGTTGCCTACGAGCAGTACTTC. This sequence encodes CASSPRGVAYEQYF.

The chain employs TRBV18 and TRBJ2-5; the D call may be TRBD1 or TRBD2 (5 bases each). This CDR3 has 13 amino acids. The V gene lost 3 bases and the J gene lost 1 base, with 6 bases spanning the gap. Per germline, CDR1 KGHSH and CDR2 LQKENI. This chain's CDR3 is CASSPGVQETQYF. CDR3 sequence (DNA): TGTGCCAGCTCACCGGGGGTCCAAGAGACCCAGTACTTC. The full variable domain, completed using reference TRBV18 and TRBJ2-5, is NAGVMQNPRHLVRRRGQEARLRCSPMKGHSHVYWYRQLPEEGLKFMVYLQKENIIDESGMPKERFSAEFPKEGPSILRIQQVVRGDSAAYFCASSPGVQETQYFGPGTRLLVL.

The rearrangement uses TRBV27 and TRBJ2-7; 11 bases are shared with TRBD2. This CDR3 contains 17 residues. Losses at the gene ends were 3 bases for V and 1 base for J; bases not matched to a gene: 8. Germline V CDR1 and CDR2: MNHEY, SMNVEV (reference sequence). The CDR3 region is CASSFGGRLAGSYEQYF. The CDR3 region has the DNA TGTGCCAGCAGTTTCGGGGGGCGACTAGCGGGGTCCTACGAGCAGTACTTC.

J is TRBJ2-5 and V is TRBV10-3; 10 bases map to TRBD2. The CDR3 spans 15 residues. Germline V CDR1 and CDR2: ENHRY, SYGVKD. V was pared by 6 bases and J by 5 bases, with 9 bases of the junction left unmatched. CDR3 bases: TGTGCCATCAGCCTAGCGGGGGAGGGACGGGAGACCCAGTACTTC. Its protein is CAISLAGEGRETQYF.

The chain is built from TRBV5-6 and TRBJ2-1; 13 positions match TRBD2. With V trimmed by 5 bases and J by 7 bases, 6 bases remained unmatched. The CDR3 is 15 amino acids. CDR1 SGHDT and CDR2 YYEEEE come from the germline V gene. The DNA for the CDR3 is TGTGCCAGCAGTCAGACTAGCGGGGGGATGAATGAGCAGTTCTTC. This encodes CASSQTSGGMNEQFF.

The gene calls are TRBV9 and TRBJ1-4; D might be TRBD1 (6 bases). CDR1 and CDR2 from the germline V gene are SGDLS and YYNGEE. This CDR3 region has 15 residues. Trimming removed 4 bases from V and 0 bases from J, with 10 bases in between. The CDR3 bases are TGTGCCAGCAGCCCCACAGGGTCAACTAATGAAAAACTGTTTTTT. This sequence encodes CASSPTGSTNEKLFF.

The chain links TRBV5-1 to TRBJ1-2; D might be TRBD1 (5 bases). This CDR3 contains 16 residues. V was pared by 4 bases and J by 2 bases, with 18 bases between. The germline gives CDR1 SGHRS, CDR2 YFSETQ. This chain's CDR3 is CASSPGGEFGNYGYTF. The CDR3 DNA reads TGCGCCAGCAGCCCCGGGGGTGAGTTCGGGAACTATGGCTACACCTTC.

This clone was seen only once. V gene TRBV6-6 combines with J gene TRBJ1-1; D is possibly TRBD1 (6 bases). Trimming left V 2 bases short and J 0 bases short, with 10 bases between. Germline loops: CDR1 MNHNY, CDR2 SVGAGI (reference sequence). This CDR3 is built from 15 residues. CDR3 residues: CASSYPQGLNTEAFF. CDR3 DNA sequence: TGTGCCAGCAGTTACCCCCAGGGGCTGAACACTGAAGCTTTCTTT.

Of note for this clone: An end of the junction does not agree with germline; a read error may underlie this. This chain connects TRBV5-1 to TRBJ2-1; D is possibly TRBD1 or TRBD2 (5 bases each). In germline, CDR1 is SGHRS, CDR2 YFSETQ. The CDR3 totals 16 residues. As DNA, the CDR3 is TGCGCCAGCAGCTCCGCCGGGACCGTCTCCTGCAATGAGCAGTTCTTC. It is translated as CASSSAGTVSCNEQFF.

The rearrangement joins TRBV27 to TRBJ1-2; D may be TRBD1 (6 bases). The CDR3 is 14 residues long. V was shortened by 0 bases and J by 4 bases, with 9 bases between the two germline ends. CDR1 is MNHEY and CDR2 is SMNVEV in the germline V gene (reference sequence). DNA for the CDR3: TGTGCCAGCAGTTTATCCCAGGGGAGCTATGGCTACACCTTC. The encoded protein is CASSLSQGSYGYTF.

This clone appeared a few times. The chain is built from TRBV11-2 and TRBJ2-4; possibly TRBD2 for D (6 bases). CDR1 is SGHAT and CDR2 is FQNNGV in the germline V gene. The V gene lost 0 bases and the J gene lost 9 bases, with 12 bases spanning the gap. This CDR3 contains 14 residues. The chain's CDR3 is CASSLEAGTGIQYF. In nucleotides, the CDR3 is TGTGCCAGCAGCTTAGAGGCGGGAACGGGCATTCAGTACTTC.

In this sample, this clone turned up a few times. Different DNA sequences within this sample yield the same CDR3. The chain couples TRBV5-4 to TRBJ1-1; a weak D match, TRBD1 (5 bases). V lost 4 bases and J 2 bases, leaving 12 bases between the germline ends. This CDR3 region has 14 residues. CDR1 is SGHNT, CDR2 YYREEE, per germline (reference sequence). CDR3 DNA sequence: TGTGCCAGCAGCCCCGGGGGGGTAAACACTGAAGCTTTCTTT. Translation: CASSPGGVNTEAFF.

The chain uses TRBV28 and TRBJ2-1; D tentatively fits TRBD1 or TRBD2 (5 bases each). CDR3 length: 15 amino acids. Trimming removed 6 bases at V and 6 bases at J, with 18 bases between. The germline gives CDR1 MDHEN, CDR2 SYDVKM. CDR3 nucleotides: TGTGCCAGCAGCCCTCACGGGGCAGCCCCCAATGAGCAGTTCTTC. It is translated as CASSPHGAAPNEQFF. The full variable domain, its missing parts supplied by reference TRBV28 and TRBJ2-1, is DVKVTQSSRYLVKRTGEKVFLECVQDMDHENMFWYRQDPGLGLRLIYFSYDVKMKEKGDIPEGYSVSREKKERFSLILESASTNQTSMYLCASSPHGAAPNEQFFGPGTRLTVL.

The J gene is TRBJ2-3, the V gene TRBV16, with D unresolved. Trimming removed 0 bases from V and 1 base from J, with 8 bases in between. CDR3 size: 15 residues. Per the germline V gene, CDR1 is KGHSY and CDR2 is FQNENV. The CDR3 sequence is CASSQSGPRTDTQYF. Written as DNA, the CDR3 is TGTGCCAGCAGCCAATCAGGGCCGCGCACAGATACGCAGTATTTT.